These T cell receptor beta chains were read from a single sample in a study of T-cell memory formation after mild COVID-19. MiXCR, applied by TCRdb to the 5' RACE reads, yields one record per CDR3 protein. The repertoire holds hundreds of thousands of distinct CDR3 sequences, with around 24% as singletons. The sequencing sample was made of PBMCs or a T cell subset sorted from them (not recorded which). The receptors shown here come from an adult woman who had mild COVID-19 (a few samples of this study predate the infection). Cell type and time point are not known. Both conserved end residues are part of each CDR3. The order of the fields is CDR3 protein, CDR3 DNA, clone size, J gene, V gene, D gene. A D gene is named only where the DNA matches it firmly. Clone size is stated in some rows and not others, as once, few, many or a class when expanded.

CDR3: CASTFRVTGQGEAFF
DNA: TGTGCCAGCACCTTTCGTGTGACAGGTCAAGGGGAAGCTTTCTTT
size: -
J: TRBJ1-1
V: TRBV12-3/TRBV12-4
D: -

CDR3: CASSRGPSYNEQFF
DNA: TGTGCCAGCAGCAGGGGGCCCTCCTACAATGAGCAGTTCTTC
size: once
J: TRBJ2-1
V: TRBV7-3
D: TRBD1

CDR3: CASSLEGNYEQYF
DNA: TGTGCCAGCAGCTTGGAGGGAAACTACGAGCAGTACTTC
size: few
J: TRBJ2-7
V: TRBV7-9
D: -

CDR3: CASGGRTGSTGELFF
DNA: TGTGCCAGCGGCGGTAGGACAGGGAGCACCGGGGAGCTGTTTTTT
size: -
J: TRBJ2-2
V: TRBV9
D: TRBD1

CDR3: CRADSYNEQFF
DNA: TGTAGGGCAGATTCCTACAATGAGCAGTTCTTC
size: few
J: TRBJ2-1
V: TRBV11-2
D: -

CDR3: CASSPRDRVYEQYF
DNA: TGTGCCAGCAGCCCCCGGGACAGAGTCTACGAGCAGTACTTC
size: few
J: TRBJ2-7
V: TRBV7-9
D: TRBD1

CDR3: CASGRTGSNTEAFF
DNA: TGTGCCAGCGGTAGGACAGGCTCGAACACTGAAGCTTTCTTT
size: -
J: TRBJ1-1
V: TRBV7-9
D: TRBD1

CDR3: CASSALTGYGYTF
DNA: TGCGCCAGCAGCGCCCTGACAGGCTATGGCTACACCTTC
size: few
J: TRBJ1-2
V: TRBV5-1
D: -

CDR3: CASSLSGGGGGYTF
DNA: TGTGCCAGCAGTTTATCGGGAGGGGGCGGTGGCTACACCTTC
size: -
J: TRBJ1-2
V: TRBV27
D: TRBD1

CDR3: CASSLLSEGYTF
DNA: TGTGCCAGCTCACTTCTGTCGGAGGGCTACACCTTC
size: few
J: TRBJ1-2
V: TRBV18
D: -

CDR3: CSARPSGRGTYEQYF
DNA: TGCAGTGCTAGGCCTAGCGGGAGAGGTACCTACGAGCAGTACTTC
size: -
J: TRBJ2-7
V: TRBV20-1
D: TRBD2

CDR3: CASSFWGQTIYGYTF
DNA: TGTGCCAGCAGCTTTTGGGGCCAGACCATTTATGGCTACACCTTC
size: few
J: TRBJ1-2
V: TRBV7-9
D: -

CDR3: CASSSTGGYGYTF
DNA: TGTGCCAGCAGTTCTACAGGGGGCTATGGCTACACCTTC
size: many
J: TRBJ1-2
V: TRBV7-2
D: TRBD1

CDR3: CAISQGSGSENEQFF
DNA: TGTGCCATCAGCCAGGGTAGCGGGAGCGAAAATGAGCAGTTCTTC
size: few
J: TRBJ2-1
V: TRBV10-3
D: TRBD2

CDR3: CASSQGFMNTQYF
DNA: TGTGCCAGCAGCCAAGGATTTATGAATACGCAGTATTTT
size: -
J: TRBJ2-3
V: TRBV3-1
D: -

CDR3: CASLSRGTVGLGYEQYF
DNA: TGTGCCAGCCTGTCCCGGGGGACAGTCGGGTTGGGCTACGAGCAGTACTTC
size: few
J: TRBJ2-7
V: TRBV6-5
D: -

CDR3: CASRGDEETQYF
DNA: TGTGCCAGCAGGGGCGATGAAGAGACCCAGTACTTC
size: many
J: TRBJ2-5
V: TRBV9
D: -

CDR3: CASSSVAGESHEQYF
DNA: TGTGCCAGCTCATCCGTAGCGGGAGAATCCCACGAGCAGTACTTC
size: few
J: TRBJ2-7
V: TRBV18
D: TRBD2

CDR3: CASSQEAGLDTGELFF
DNA: TGTGCCAGCAGCCAGGAAGCGGGACTCGACACCGGGGAGCTGTTTTTT
size: -
J: TRBJ2-2
V: TRBV4-2
D: TRBD2

CDR3: CASRGGREVGSPLHF
DNA: TGTGCCTCTCGCGGGGGGCGCGAGGTTGGCTCACCCCTCCACTTT
size: -
J: TRBJ1-6
V: TRBV15
D: -

CDR3: CASSAPGMTQYF
DNA: TGTGCCAGCAGCGCACCGGGAATGACGCAGTATTTT
size: few
J: TRBJ2-3
V: TRBV7-9
D: -

CDR3: CASRDSTFTYEQYF
DNA: TGTGCCAGCAGGGATAGTACCTTTACCTACGAGCAGTACTTC
size: few
J: TRBJ2-7
V: TRBV27
D: -